These T cell receptor beta chains were read from a single sample in a study of T cell responses to AZD1222 COVID-19 vaccine. Data came from immunoSEQ multiplex PCR; TCRdb stores just in-frame clones and leaves some out. The repertoire includes 180,000 or so clones, roughly nine tenths of them detected once, and 1% to 1.5% sits in the top ten. The sample in question was peripheral blood, obtained 28 days after the second AZD1222 dose. These receptors all come from an adult who received the AZD1222 COVID-19 vaccine. Each CDR3 is given with its conserved first and last residue. Fields, in order: clone size, V gene, J gene, D gene, CDR3 DNA, CDR3 protein. The D gene is left open where the match is weak. A row's size may be missing; if present it is once, few, many or a size class.

size: -; V: TRBV7-8; J: TRBJ1-2; D: -; DNA: TGTGCCAGCAGCATAACAGCAGGGACCGAAGGCTACACCTTC; CDR3: CASSITAGTEGYTF
size: -; V: TRBV14; J: TRBJ1-4; D: TRBD1; DNA: TGTGCCAGCAGCCAAGCCCGACCGGACAGGGAGAGGGAAAAACTGTTTTTT; CDR3: CASSQARPDREREKLFF
size: -; V: TRBV11-2; J: TRBJ1-1; D: -; DNA: TGTGCCAGCAGCTCCTCCCCCACTGAAGCTTTCTTT; CDR3: CASSSSPTEAFF
size: -; V: TRBV18; J: TRBJ2-1; D: -; DNA: TGTGCCAGCTCACCACCGACAACGGGACCCTACAATGAGCAGTTCTTC; CDR3: CASSPPTTGPYNEQFF
size: -; V: TRBV12-3/TRBV12-4; J: TRBJ2-7; D: -; DNA: TGTGCCAGCGGCGGACGGCTATCCCCCGAGCAGTACTTC; CDR3: CASGGRLSPEQYF
size: -; V: TRBV11-2; J: TRBJ1-2; D: -; DNA: TGTGCCAGCAGCTTAGCTGGGTCGGACTATGGCTACACCTTC; CDR3: CASSLAGSDYGYTF
size: -; V: TRBV7-6; J: TRBJ1-1; D: TRBD1; DNA: TGTGCCAGTACCCGGGGACAGGGGAGAATGGGAAACACTGAAGCTTTCTTT; CDR3: CASTRGQGRMGNTEAFF
size: -; V: TRBV14; J: TRBJ1-2; D: -; DNA: TGTGCCAGCAGCCAAGCTAACTATGGCTACACCTTC; CDR3: CASSQANYGYTF
size: -; V: TRBV30; J: TRBJ1-2; D: -; DNA: TGTGCCTGGGATGGGGGGCGGGCTAACTATGGCTACACCTTC; CDR3: CAWDGGRANYGYTF
size: once; V: TRBV10-3; J: TRBJ2-6; D: TRBD1; DNA: TGTGCCATCAGTGAGGGACAGGGGAGCGGGGCCAACGTCCTGACTTTC; CDR3: CAISEGQGSGANVLTF
size: -; V: TRBV5-1; J: TRBJ1-6; D: TRBD1; DNA: TGCGCCAGCGCCGAGACGGGACAGGGGAATTCACCCCTCCACTTT; CDR3: CASAETGQGNSPLHF
size: -; V: TRBV30; J: TRBJ1-6; D: -; DNA: TGTGCCTGGAGGGGTAACGCCTATAATTCACCCCTCCACTTT; CDR3: CAWRGNAYNSPLHF
size: -; V: TRBV30; J: TRBJ1-6; D: -; DNA: TGTGCCTGGAAGGAACAGTTCCCGTATTCACCCCTCCACTTT; CDR3: CAWKEQFPYSPLHF
size: -; V: TRBV14; J: TRBJ2-7; D: TRBD2; DNA: TGTGCCAGCAGCCAGGACGGACTAGCGGGGGGCGAGCAGTACTTC; CDR3: CASSQDGLAGGEQYF
size: few; V: TRBV7-8; J: TRBJ2-1; D: -; DNA: TGTGCCAGCAGCCAATACCGGGATCTCTCCTACAATGAGCAGTTCTTC; CDR3: CASSQYRDLSYNEQFF
size: -; V: TRBV4-2; J: TRBJ2-7; D: TRBD2; DNA: TGTGCCAGCAGCCAAAGCGGGAGTTCCTCTAGCTCCTACGAGCAGTACTTC; CDR3: CASSQSGSSSSSYEQYF
size: -; V: TRBV6-1; J: TRBJ1-1; D: -; DNA: TGTGCCAGCAGTGAAGGGGCAGCCAACACTGAAGCTTTCTTT; CDR3: CASSEGAANTEAFF
size: -; V: TRBV19; J: TRBJ1-2; D: -; DNA: TGTGCCAGTAGTGGGGCAGTCCGGGGCTACACCTTC; CDR3: CASSGAVRGYTF
size: -; V: TRBV5-1; J: TRBJ1-1; D: -; DNA: TGCGCCAGCAGCCCCGGAGGGGTCACGAACACTGAAGCTTTCTTT; CDR3: CASSPGGVTNTEAFF
size: -; V: TRBV4-1; J: TRBJ1-6; D: -; DNA: TGCGCCAGCAGCCAAGTAGACCTTAATTCACCCCTCCACTTT; CDR3: CASSQVDLNSPLHF
size: once; V: TRBV18; J: TRBJ1-1; D: -; DNA: TGTGCCAGCTCACGGGACAAGGGGAACACTGAAGCTTTCTTT; CDR3: CASSRDKGNTEAFF
size: -; V: TRBV4-1; J: TRBJ2-7; D: -; DNA: TGCGCCAGCAGCCCAGTGGGGAGGGACAGCTCCTACGAGCAGTACTTC; CDR3: CASSPVGRDSSYEQYF
size: -; V: TRBV7-8; J: TRBJ2-1; D: -; DNA: TGTGCCAGCAGCATAGCAAGTGAGCAGTTCTTC; CDR3: CASSIASEQFF
size: -; V: TRBV7-2; J: TRBJ2-5; D: -; DNA: TGTGCCAGCAGCGTGACCTCAGCGGAAGAGACCCAGTACTTC; CDR3: CASSVTSAEETQYF
size: -; V: TRBV6-5; J: TRBJ1-2; D: -; DNA: TGTGCCAGCAGTTCAACCGGCTATGGCTACACCTTC; CDR3: CASSSTGYGYTF
size: -; V: TRBV28; J: TRBJ1-1; D: -; DNA: TGTGCCAGCAGTTTAACAGCGAACACTGAAGCTTTCTTT; CDR3: CASSLTANTEAFF
size: -; V: TRBV7-6; J: TRBJ2-6; D: -; DNA: TGTGCCAGCAGCCCCCTCCCGGTGAGCTCTGGGGCCAACGTCCTGACTTTC; CDR3: CASSPLPVSSGANVLTF
size: -; V: TRBV7-7; J: TRBJ2-7; D: TRBD1; DNA: TGTGCTAGCAGCTCAGCGCCGGGACAGGGGGCCGAGCAGTACTTC; CDR3: CASSSAPGQGAEQYF
size: once; V: TRBV29-1; J: TRBJ1-3; D: TRBD1; DNA: TGCAGCGTTTTAGGGACAGTTGGAAACACCATATATTTT; CDR3: CSVLGTVGNTIYF
size: -; V: TRBV27; J: TRBJ2-1; D: TRBD2; DNA: TGTGCCAGCAGTTCTAGCGGTAGCTCCTACAATGAGCAGTTCTTC; CDR3: CASSSSGSSYNEQFF
size: -; V: TRBV7-9; J: TRBJ1-4; D: -; DNA: TGTGCCAGCAGCCCGCAGACAGGATGGGGTGAAAAACTGTTTTTT; CDR3: CASSPQTGWGEKLFF
size: -; V: TRBV5-1; J: TRBJ1-1; D: -; DNA: TGCGCCAGCCTAGACGGGCCGAACACTGAAGCTTTCTTT; CDR3: CASLDGPNTEAFF
size: few; V: TRBV7-8; J: TRBJ2-5; D: TRBD1; DNA: TGTGCCAGCAGCTTACCTCCCCGCCGGGACAGGGGGTCTGAGACCCAGTACTTC; CDR3: CASSLPPRRDRGSETQYF
size: -; V: TRBV13; J: TRBJ1-6; D: -; DNA: TGTGCCAGCAGCTCCGGTCTCGGGGCACGAAGCTCCTATAATTCACCCCTCCACTTT; CDR3: CASSSGLGARSSYNSPLHF
size: -; V: TRBV5-5; J: TRBJ1-3; D: TRBD1; DNA: TGTGCCAGCAGCCCCGGGACAGGGGGCCACACCATATATTTT; CDR3: CASSPGTGGHTIYF
size: -; V: TRBV19; J: TRBJ1-4; D: TRBD1; DNA: TGTGCCAGTAGGCGAACCGGGACAGGGGATGAAAAACTGTTTTTT; CDR3: CASRRTGTGDEKLFF
size: -; V: TRBV10-3; J: TRBJ2-3; D: TRBD2; DNA: TGTGCCACCGGACTAGCGGGAGAGATGAGCACAGATACGCAGTATTTT; CDR3: CATGLAGEMSTDTQYF
size: -; V: TRBV5-1; J: TRBJ2-1; D: TRBD1; DNA: TGCGCCAGCAGCCCGGGGACAGAATGGGGCAATGAGCAGTTCTTC; CDR3: CASSPGTEWGNEQFF
size: -; V: TRBV4-1; J: TRBJ2-1; D: -; DNA: TGCGCCAGCAGCCAAGATGGGACGAGTGAGCAGTTCTTC; CDR3: CASSQDGTSEQFF
size: once; V: TRBV2; J: TRBJ1-1; D: -; DNA: TGTGCCAGCAGTGCACAGGGTGGGAACACTGAAGCTTTCTTT; CDR3: CASSAQGGNTEAFF
size: -; V: TRBV7-9; J: TRBJ2-7; D: TRBD2; DNA: TGTGCCAGCAGCCAGAGCGGGGAAGGGCAGTACTTC; CDR3: CASSQSGEGQYF
size: once; V: TRBV7-3; J: TRBJ2-1; D: TRBD1; DNA: TGTGCCAGCAGCTCCGGGACAGGAAACAATGAGCAGTTCTTC; CDR3: CASSSGTGNNEQFF
size: once; V: TRBV6-5; J: TRBJ1-3; D: -; DNA: TGTGCCAGCAGTTACAGGGCTGTCTCTGGAAACACCATATATTTT; CDR3: CASSYRAVSGNTIYF
size: once; V: TRBV30; J: TRBJ1-6; D: -; DNA: TGTGCCTGGAGTGGAGTTTATTCACCCCTCCACTTT; CDR3: CAWSGVYSPLHF
size: -; V: TRBV4-3; J: TRBJ2-7; D: TRBD2; DNA: TGCGCCAGCAGCCTAAGCTTAACTAGCGGGGCGTACGAGCAGTACTTC; CDR3: CASSLSLTSGAYEQYF
size: -; V: TRBV20-1; J: TRBJ2-3; D: -; DNA: TGCAGTGCTAGGGGGACAGATACGCAGTATTTT; CDR3: CSARGTDTQYF
size: many; V: TRBV30; J: TRBJ2-1; D: -; DNA: TGTGCCTGGAGTCGGAATGAGCAGTTCTTC; CDR3: CAWSRNEQFF